This T cell receptor (beta chain) was recorded in a study of blood T cell repertoires in COVID-19. How the authors handled the data: Estimation of nucleated cell counts relied on the amplification of reference gene primers. TCRdb's copy holds only in-frame clones and misses some; the assay was immunoSEQ multiplex PCR. That table is the source of V, J and clone size, and D and trimming were worked out from the DNA. The sample has about 40,000 clones, around 83% seen once; the top ten hold 2.6%. The TCR comes from a woman aged 55-70 years with acute or convalescent COVID-19. The sequenced material came from peripheral blood.

In DNA, the CDR3 is TGTGCCAGCTCACGGTCTAGCGGGGGTTACGAGCAGTACTTC. This sequence encodes CASSRSSGGYEQYF. V usage is TRBV18 and J usage is TRBJ2-7; TRBD2 matches at 10 bases. The germline V gene has CDR1 KGHSH and CDR2 LQKENI. J was trimmed by 4 bases and V by 4 bases; bases with no gene match: 4. CDR3 length: 14 residues.